This T cell receptor (beta chain) was retrieved from a study of blood T cell repertoires in COVID-19. For the study at large: The analysed material was cDNA or gDNA that came from T cells, B-cell-depleted T cells, or PBMCs.

Assay: immunoSEQ multiplex PCR; the TCRdb copy retains only in-frame clones and omits some. The table records some 300,000 clones, under 90% of them present only once. The sample taken for sequencing was PBMCs or T cells enriched from blood (not recorded which). The TCR was taken from a woman aged 25 to 39 who had recovered from COVID-19.

As DNA, the CDR3 is TGTGCCAGTAGTATAGAAGGAGCAACTAATGAAAAACTGTTTTTT. It codes for CASSIEGATNEKLFF. The V and J genes are TRBV19 and TRBJ1-4; D gene unclear. The germline V and J ends were trimmed by 0 bases and 0 bases, with 5 bases remaining between them. Germline V gene data show CDR1 as LNHDA and CDR2 as SQIVND (reference sequence). The CDR3 is 15 amino acids.